This T cell receptor (beta chain) was sequenced for a study of T-cell memory formation after mild COVID-19. General study points: Later expanders leaned toward CD4+, whereas clones contracting from day 15 to 85 were balanced CD4/CD8.

In its sample, this clonotype was seen a few times. Its cognate antigen is unknown. A single record per CDR3 protein comes from TCRdb applying MiXCR to the 5' RACE reads. The data contain 550,000 to 600,000 distinct CDR3 sequences, approximately 15% of them singletons. CDR3 length equals 16 residues. The germline V gene has CDR1 SEHNR and CDR2 FQNEAQ (reference sequence). Trimming removed 0 bases at V and 0 bases at J, with 12 bases between. The source of this sequence is an adult woman who had mild COVID-19 (a few samples of this study predate the infection). Cell type and time point are not known. Sequencing was done on a sample of PBMCs or a T cell subset sorted from them (not recorded which). The V gene is TRBV7-9, the J gene TRBJ2-7, with D perhaps matching TRBD2 (5 bases). In DNA, the CDR3 is TGTGCCAGCAGCTTAGCCGCGGGTCGGAGCTCCTACGAGCAGTACTTC. It is translated as CASSLAAGRSSYEQYF.